What follows are 27 T cell receptor beta chains derived from one specimen sequenced in a study of control samples from healthy donors and cancer patients. Assay: immunoSEQ multiplex PCR; the TCRdb copy retains only in-frame clones and omits some. The repertoire holds more than 85,000 clones, with approximately 90% as singletons. The sequenced material came from blood. These receptors were collected from a woman in her forties or fifties in good health.

Only one count was recorded for this clone. The chain couples TRBV7-2 to TRBJ2-1; no reliable D call. V gave up 0 bases and J gave up 6 bases, with 6 bases separating them. Germline lookup yields CDR1 SGHTA and CDR2 FQGNSA. The length of the CDR3 is 13 residues. CDR3: CASSLAWGNEQFF. The CDR3 coding sequence is TGTGCCAGCAGCTTAGCATGGGGCAATGAGCAGTTCTTC.

The chain carries TRBV4-3 and TRBJ2-4; TRBD2 matches 12 bases. Germline trimming cut 4 bases from V and 2 bases from J; bases unmatched to any gene: 15. The CDR3 runs to 20 residues. The germline gives CDR1 LGHNA, CDR2 YSLEER. The CDR3 DNA reads as TGCGCCAGCAGCCCATACGCTAGCGGGAGGGCCTTTGTAACCAAAAACATTCAGTACTTC. This encodes CASSPYASGRAFVTKNIQYF.

The V call is TRBV30, the J call TRBJ1-2; 7 bases are shared with TRBD1. J lost 8 bases, V lost 0 bases, and 9 bases had no gene match. This CDR3 has 14 residues. The germline V gene has CDR1 GTSNPN and CDR2 SVGIG (reference sequence). This chain's CDR3 is CAWSVPGGPEGYTF. CDR3 nucleotide sequence: TGTGCCTGGAGTGTACCAGGGGGACCCGAGGGCTACACCTTC. Drawing the rest from reference TRBV30 and TRBJ1-2, the complete variable domain is SQTIHQWPATLVQPVGSPLSLECTVEGTSNPNLYWYRQAAGRGLQLLFYSVGIGQISSEVPQNLSASRPQDRQFILSSKKLLLSDSGFYLCAWSVPGGPEGYTFGSGTRLTVV.

CDR3 coding DNA: TGCAGCGTTGGCCCTCGACAGGGCCCGAGCCCAGATACGCAGTATTTT. Residues: CSVGPRQGPSPDTQYF. The V gene is TRBV29-1, the J gene TRBJ2-3; 7 bases are a match to TRBD1. Germline V lookup: CDR1 SQVTM, CDR2 ANQGSEA. The CDR3 runs to 16 residues. V gave up 4 bases and J gave up 4 bases; unmatched junction bases: 14.

V is TRBV15 and J is TRBJ1-6; maybe TRBD1 (6 bases). The V gene lost 5 bases and the J gene lost 9 bases, with 17 bases spanning the gap. The CDR3 is 15 amino acids. The V gene's germline CDR1 is LNHNV and CDR2 YYDKDF (reference sequence). The CDR3 sequence is CATSGEGDAFSPLHF. The DNA of the CDR3 is TGTGCCACCAGCGGGGAGGGGGACGCGTTTTCACCCCTCCACTTT.

This chain uses TRBV7-2 with TRBJ2-7; the D gene is possibly TRBD2 (5 bases). Trimming removed 6 bases from V and 2 bases from J, with 11 bases in between. There are 13 residues in the CDR3. The germline CDR1 and CDR2 sequences are SGHTA and FQGNSA. CDR3 sequence (DNA): TGTGCCAGCAGAATCCCCGGGGCCTACGAGCAGTACTTC. This translates into CASRIPGAYEQYF.

The rearrangement uses TRBV7-3 and TRBJ1-6; D uncertain. CDR3 length equals 14 residues. Trimming left V 3 bases short and J 2 bases short, with 5 bases between. Germline V lookup: CDR1 SGHTA, CDR2 FQGTGA. For the CDR3, the DNA is TGTGCCAGCAGCTTGATCCCCTATAATTCACCCCTCCACTTT. Translated: CASSLIPYNSPLHF.

The chain joins TRBV19 to TRBJ2-2, with 7 bases fitting TRBD1. The CDR3 is 16 amino acids. The V gene end was trimmed by 6 bases and the J gene end by 3 bases; junction bases not matched to a gene: 10. From germline, CDR1 is LNHDA and CDR2 SQIVND (reference sequence). CDR3 nucleotides: TGTGCCAGTAGGCACCCAAGACAGGGTGACACCGGGGAGCTGTTTTTT. Translation: CASRHPRQGDTGELFF.

This chain connects TRBV30 to TRBJ1-2; D possibly corresponds to TRBD1 (5 bases). This CDR3 comprises 14 residues. Germline-derived CDR1 and CDR2 are GTSNPN and SVGIG (reference sequence). Trimming left V 1 base short and J 4 bases short, with 13 bases between. The CDR3 DNA reads TGTGCCTGGAGTGGGGACCTAACGGGCTATGGCTACACCTTC. It codes for CAWSGDLTGYGYTF.

The chain couples TRBV29-1 to TRBJ1-1; 9 bases align to TRBD1. The CDR3 contains 13 residues. Unmatched junction bases numbered 5, after V lost 7 bases and J lost 2 bases. CDR1 is SQVTM and CDR2 is ANQGSEA in the germline V gene. In DNA form, the CDR3 reads TGCAGCGGAATGGACAGGGGAAACACTGAAGCTTTCTTT. Translation gives CSGMDRGNTEAFF.

The chain recombines TRBV6-5 with TRBJ2-5; 8 bases fit TRBD1. The CDR3 sequence is 15 residues long. V shed 5 bases and J 5 bases; nucleotides not matched to a gene: 10. Germline CDR1 is MNHEY and CDR2 is SVGAGI. The CDR3 sequence is CASSRDRQGSETQYF. The CDR3 coding sequence is TGTGCCAGCAGTCGGGACCGACAGGGGAGCGAGACCCAGTACTTC.

This chain connects TRBV5-6 to TRBJ2-1; no clear D gene. Trimming left V 0 bases short and J 4 bases short, with 14 bases between. The CDR3 is 16 amino acids. Germline-derived CDR1 and CDR2 are SGHDT and YYEEEE. The CDR3 sequence: CASSLDSSLVYNEQFF. CDR3 bases: TGTGCCAGCAGCTTGGATAGCAGCCTCGTTTACAATGAGCAGTTCTTC. Combining the CDR3 with reference TRBV5-6 and TRBJ2-1 gives the whole variable domain DAGVTQSPTHLIKTRGQQVTLRCSPKSGHDTVSWYQQALGQGPQFIFQYYEEEERQRGNFPDRFSGHQFPNYSSELNVNALLLGDSALYLCASSLDSSLVYNEQFFGPGTRLTVL.

The chain recombines TRBV9 with TRBJ2-6, with 9 nucleotides matching TRBD1. Germline V lookup: CDR1 SGDLS, CDR2 YYNGEE. The J segment lost 1 base and the V segment lost 3 bases, leaving 5 bases of the junction unmatched. The CDR3 loop spans 17 amino acids. The CDR3 sequence: CASSAGTGRSGANVLTF. CDR3 sequence (DNA): TGTGCCAGCAGCGCGGGGACAGGGAGGTCTGGGGCCAACGTCCTGACTTTC.

The chain recombines TRBV7-3 with TRBJ2-1; 11 bases agree with TRBD1. The CDR3 runs 15 residues. The V and J ends lost 4 bases and 7 bases, in that order; junction bases with no gene match: 6. Germline-derived CDR1 and CDR2 are SGHTA and FQGTGA. The CDR3 is CASSSQGQGVNEQFF. The DNA for the CDR3 is TGTGCCAGCAGCTCCCAGGGACAGGGGGTGAATGAGCAGTTCTTC.

The chain employs TRBV7-2 and TRBJ2-1; 12 bases are shared with TRBD2. V lost 1 base, J lost 4 bases, and 2 bases stayed unmatched. This CDR3 is 16 amino acids long. Germline V gene data show CDR1 as SGHTA and CDR2 as FQGNSA. In DNA, the CDR3 is TGTGCCAGCAGCTTAGTAGGGACTAGCGGGTACAATGAGCAGTTCTTC. Residues: CASSLVGTSGYNEQFF.

V is TRBV6-5 and J is TRBJ1-5; tentative D call: TRBD1 (5 bases). Germline-derived CDR1 and CDR2 are MNHEY and SVGAGI. This CDR3 region has 14 residues. The V end lost 6 bases, the J end lost 9 bases, and 18 bases lay between the germline ends. This CDR3 is CASRPPGTAGPQHF. CDR3 nucleotide sequence: TGTGCCAGCAGGCCCCCTGGGACTGCCGGGCCCCAGCATTTT.

The gene calls are TRBV11-2 and TRBJ1-1; no reliable D call. Per germline, CDR1 SGHAT and CDR2 FQNNGV. The length of the CDR3 is 12 residues. V lost 5 bases, J lost 0 bases, and 4 bases lay in between. CDR3 bases: TGTGCCAGCAGCGATATGAACACTGAAGCTTTCTTT. Its protein product is CASSDMNTEAFF.

This chain connects TRBV27 to TRBJ1-2; TRBD1 might be the D (5 bases). The CDR3 has 15 amino acids. Germline V gives CDR1 MNHEY, CDR2 SMNVEV (reference sequence). V was shortened by 1 base and J by 8 bases, with 17 bases between the two germline ends. The CDR3 DNA reads as TGTGCCAGCAGTTTATGGCCTGGGGACGGATGGGGCTACACCTTC. Translation: CASSLWPGDGWGYTF.

The chain combines TRBV13 with TRBJ1-2, with D possibly being TRBD1 (6 bases). The germline V gene encodes CDR1 PRHDT and CDR2 FYEKMQ (reference sequence). This CDR3 has 12 residues. V lost 5 bases and J lost 5, with 9 bases in between. The CDR3 DNA reads as TGTGCCAGCAGCAAAGGGACATATGGCTACACCTTC. Translating it yields CASSKGTYGYTF. The whole variable domain, remainder taken from reference TRBV13 and TRBJ1-2, is AAGVIQSPRHLIKEKRETATLKCYPIPRHDTVYWYQQGPGQDPQFLISFYEKMQSDKGSIPDRFSAQQFSDYHSELNMSSLELGDSALYFCASSKGTYGYTFGSGTRLTVV.

This clone was picked up a small number of times. The gene calls are TRBV2 and TRBJ1-3; D unresolved. Trimming cost V 7 bases and J 0 bases, with 7 bases left between them. This CDR3 has 13 residues. The V gene's germline CDR1 is SNHLY and CDR2 FYNNEI. The CDR3 nucleotides are TGTGCCAGCAACCTAGACTCTGGAAACACCATATATTTT. It translates to CASNLDSGNTIYF.

The CDR3 reads CASSGGAGTDTQYF. For the CDR3, the DNA is TGTGCCAGTAGTGGGGGCGCCGGCACAGATACGCAGTATTTT. The rearrangement joins TRBV19 to TRBJ2-3; tentatively, D is TRBD1 (6 bases). This CDR3 is built from 14 residues. The germline V gene encodes CDR1 LNHDA and CDR2 SQIVND (reference sequence). Trimming removed 5 bases from V and 1 base from J, with 10 bases in between.

The genes are TRBV29-1 and TRBJ1-4, with no clear D. From germline, CDR1 is SQVTM and CDR2 ANQGSEA. Trimming took 5 bases from V and 8 from J, leaving 18 bases between them. The CDR3 spans 14 residues. The CDR3 reads CSVLRTPTREKLFF. In DNA, the CDR3 is TGCAGCGTTCTACGGACCCCAACTCGGGAAAAACTGTTTTTT.

The chain joins TRBV10-1 to TRBJ1-5; TRBD1 agrees at 9 bases. V shed 4 bases, J shed 5 bases, and the junction held 0 bases outside the gene matches. The CDR3 loop spans 13 amino acids. From germline, CDR1 is WNHNN and CDR2 SYGVQD (reference sequence). The CDR3 reads CASSGTGDQPQHF. The CDR3 DNA is TGCGCCAGCAGTGGGACAGGGGATCAGCCCCAGCATTTT.

This rearrangement joins TRBV7-2 to TRBJ1-6; possible D gene TRBD1, 5 bases. The germline V and J ends were trimmed by 10 bases and 7 bases, with 11 bases remaining between them. Germline V gives CDR1 SGHTA, CDR2 FQGNSA. The CDR3 is made up of 12 amino acids. The CDR3 DNA follows: TGTGCCACGCCGGGACGAAATTCACCCCTCCACTTT. Its translation: CATPGRNSPLHF.

DNA of the CDR3: TGTGCCAGCAGCCCCCGGGACAGCTATGGCTACACCTTC. Translation gives CASSPRDSYGYTF. This sequence joins TRBV14 and TRBJ1-2; 7 nucleotides match TRBD1. This CDR3 region has 13 residues. The germline V gene encodes CDR1 SGHDN and CDR2 FVKESK. The trim removed 4 bases at V and 4 bases at J, leaving 3 bases unmatched.

The chain is built from TRBV18 and TRBJ1-1; D may be TRBD1 (5 bases). Trimming left V 6 bases short and J 1 base short, with 9 bases between. Germline V gene lookup returns CDR1 KGHSH and CDR2 LQKENI. The CDR3 is made up of 13 amino acids. The CDR3 reads CASSRGGNTEAFF. CDR3 bases: TGTGCCAGCTCGCGCGGGGGGAACACTGAAGCTTTCTTT.

The CDR3 is CAWSPQGLKQYF. The CDR3 coding sequence is TGTGCCTGGAGTCCCCAGGGGTTGAAGCAGTACTTC. The chain employs TRBV30 and TRBJ2-7, with a tentative D call TRBD1 (6 bases). V lost 2 bases and J 8 bases, leaving 13 bases between the germline ends. Germline V gene lookup returns CDR1 GTSNPN and CDR2 SVGIG (reference sequence). The CDR3 loop spans 12 amino acids.